Below are 9 T cell receptor beta chains sequenced from a single sample in a study of Ad26.COV2.S vaccination and SARS-CoV-2 variants. Treatment specified: some 19 received Ad26.COV2.S at low or high dose, single or two shots; about five received placebo; per-sample allocation not given. Day 63 after the first injection of vaccine or placebo was the sampling time. Assay used: immunoSEQ multiplex PCR; TCRdb lists only in-frame clones, some missing. Counted here are 440,000 or so clones, 92% occurring once; the ten biggest clones make up about 1.7%. The specimen was peripheral blood, collected in a trial of Ad26.COV2.S vaccine versus placebo. Source of these receptors: a person aged 18-60 years who received the Ad26.COV2.S COVID-19 vaccine or a placebo.

The V gene is TRBV2, the J gene TRBJ2-7; no clear D. CDR3 size: 13 residues. V gave up 4 bases and J gave up 3 bases, with 10 bases separating them. The germline V gene has CDR1 SNHLY and CDR2 FYNNEI. CDR3 DNA sequence: TGTGCCAGCAGTGTTACGGTTCGCTACGAGCAGTACTTC. Residues: CASSVTVRYEQYF. The variable domain in full, with the rest retrieved from reference TRBV2 and TRBJ2-7, is EPEVTQTPSHQVTQMGQEVILRCVPISNHLYFYWYRQILGQKVEFLVSFYNNEISEKSEIFDDQFSVERPDGSNFTLKIRSTKLEDSAMYFCASSVTVRYEQYFGPGTRLTVT.

This rearrangement joins TRBV12-3 or TRBV12-4 to TRBJ1-1; no firm D call. With 6 bases removed from V and 3 bases from J, the gap between germline ends came to 11 bases. The CDR3 has 13 residues. The CDR3 DNA reads TGTGCCAGCAGGGAGCGGGCCGACACTGAAGCTTTCTTT. This encodes CASRERADTEAFF.

The sample holds one count of this clone. The chain joins TRBV12-5 to TRBJ2-2; TRBD1 agrees at 7 bases. Per germline, CDR1 LGHNT and CDR2 FRNRAP. This CDR3 has 12 residues. J lost 7 bases, V lost 5 bases, and 1 base had no gene match. The CDR3 sequence is CASGTGVGELFF. DNA of the CDR3: TGTGCTAGTGGTACAGGGGTCGGGGAGCTGTTTTTT.

This clone has just a few counts. In DNA form, the CDR3 reads TGTGCCAGCAGCCCGGGACGGGATAATTCACCCCTCCACTTT. Protein sequence: CASSPGRDNSPLHF. The rearrangement links TRBV5-5 to TRBJ1-6; maybe TRBD1 (5 bases). From germline, CDR1 is SGHKS and CDR2 YYEKEE (reference sequence). V was cut by 4 bases and J by 5 bases, with 10 bases left in between. This CDR3 has 14 amino acids. Complete variable domain (other parts from reference TRBV5-5 and TRBJ1-6): DAGVTQSPTHLIKTRGQQVTLRCSPISGHKSVSWYQQVLGQGPQFIFQYYEKEERGRGNFPDRFSARQFPNYSSELNVNALLLGDSALYLCASSPGRDNSPLHFGNGTRLTVT.

The V and J genes are TRBV7-2 and TRBJ2-1; 7 bases line up with TRBD1. Germline CDR1 is SGHTA and CDR2 is FQGNSA. CDR3 length equals 14 residues. J was trimmed by 6 bases and V by 4 bases; bases with no gene match: 6. As DNA, the CDR3 is TGTGCCAGCAGCTCCGGGACAGTCCCCAATGAGCAGTTCTTC. Amino acid sequence: CASSSGTVPNEQFF.

The chain links TRBV4-3 to TRBJ2-3, with 11 bases that match TRBD2. Germline loops: CDR1 LGHNA, CDR2 YSLEER. V lost 1 base to trimming and J lost 0 bases; unmatched junction nucleotides: 6. There are 18 residues in the CDR3. The CDR3 here is CASSQVSVAGGSTDTQYF. CDR3 DNA sequence: TGCGCCAGCAGCCAAGTATCTGTAGCGGGGGGGAGCACAGATACGCAGTATTTT.

The chain combines TRBV4-3 with TRBJ1-1, with D possibly matching TRBD1 (6 bases). V was trimmed by 0 bases and J by 2 bases, leaving 31 bases between them. The CDR3 length is 22 residues. Germline CDR1 and CDR2: LGHNA and YSLEER. The CDR3 here is CASSQDRGTTIGGQILNTEAFF. The CDR3 nucleotides are TGCGCCAGCAGCCAAGATAGGGGGACTACGATTGGGGGCCAGATTCTTAACACTGAAGCTTTCTTT.

The V and J genes are TRBV19 and TRBJ2-5, with 10 bases matching TRBD2. Germline V gene data show CDR1 as LNHDA and CDR2 as SQIVND (reference sequence). The junction had 5 bases not matched to a gene; V was cut back by 5 bases and J by 5 bases. This CDR3 comprises 14 residues. The CDR3 bases are TGTGCCAGTAGTTCCGAGACTAGCGGGGAGACCCAGTACTTC. This codes for CASSSETSGETQYF. Full variable domain (outside the CDR3, taken from reference TRBV19 and TRBJ2-5): DGGITQSPKYLFRKEGQNVTLSCEQNLNHDAMYWYRQDPGQGLRLIYYSQIVNDFQKGDIAEGYSVSREKKESFPLTVTSAQKNPTAFYLCASSSETSGETQYFGPGTRLLVL.

The chain joins TRBV6-6 to TRBJ2-3; the D gene could be TRBD1 or TRBD2 (5 bases each). This CDR3 comprises 11 residues. V was trimmed by 10 bases and J by 4 bases, leaving 9 bases between them. From germline, CDR1 is MNHNY and CDR2 SVGAGI (reference sequence). Here the CDR3 reads CATWGPDTQYF. CDR3 in DNA: TGTGCCACCTGGGGACCAGATACGCAGTATTTT.